This TCR beta chain was sequenced in a study of T cell changes during pregnancy in multiple sclerosis. TCRdb's copy holds only in-frame clones and misses some; the assay was immunoSEQ multiplex PCR. The data hold tens of thousands of clones, with about nine tenths observed a single time. Germline V gene data show CDR1 as LNHDA and CDR2 as SQIVND (reference sequence). This CDR3 contains 15 residues. Trimming at V came to 5 bases and at J to 5 bases, leaving 5 bases not matched to a gene. This clone was picked up a small number of times. The origin of this receptor is a female donor with multiple sclerosis, enrolled in a pregnancy study. Sequencing used CD4+ T cells from peripheral blood mononuclear cells, obtained in the first trimester of pregnancy. The gene calls are TRBV19 and TRBJ2-3; TRBD2 matches at 12 bases. CDR3 in amino acids: CASSLAGGVGDTQYF. CDR3 DNA sequence: TGTGCCAGTAGTCTAGCGGGAGGGGTAGGAGATACGCAGTATTTT.